The present T cell receptor (beta chain) was sequenced within a study of T cell responses to AZD1222 COVID-19 vaccine (dated by TCRdb to the early 2020s). About the investigation overall: AZD1222 recipients with second doses at about 4 weeks or about 12 weeks were pooled, because spike-specific TCR depth and breadth did not differ between schedules. TCR sequencing covered fewer than 250 trial participants: around 210 given two doses of AZD1222 and approximately 26 given two doses of MenACWY control vaccine. Trial participants were enrolled by age into subgroups of 18-55, 56-69 and 70-plus years, and roughly 150, 30 and 60 TCR-sequenced participants, respectively, were included in these subgroups.

This sample's time point label indicates: baseline before first vaccination. Vaccinee samples were obtained from the UK trials COV001 and COV002, which included a single-blind randomized controlled phase 2/3 trial of AZD1222 (ChAdOx1 nCoV-19) in healthy adults. For TCRbeta chain sequencing, PBMC samples were collected from trial participants at day 0 and at day 28 after the second dose. From a lookup of the germline V gene (reference sequence), CDR1 and CDR2 are LGHDT and YNNKEL. Germline trimming: 4 bases from V, 7 bases from J; junction bases outside gene matches: 6. The CDR3 sequence holds 15 residues, the cysteine and phenylalanine included. Here the CDR3 DNA is all that survives: 45 bases in frame from base 1. The CDR3 regions of human TCRbeta chains were subjected to immunosequencing. In the paper's pipeline: TCRs in the repertoires were matched against a reference library of SARS-CoV-2-specific TCRs that had been generated with the MIRA antigen-specificity platform. Breadth was defined as the fraction of unique TCRs that were SARS-CoV-2-associated, and depth was defined as the fraction of total T cells that were SARS-CoV-2-associated. Using the MIRA data, each spike-specific TCR was mapped to the spike region that the TCR reacts to and placed in a CD4 or CD8 class. Log10-transformed breadth and depth values were compared by one-way ANOVA with Sidak's multiple comparisons tests. Entries here come from immuneACCESS through TCRdb and include only in-frame sequences with V and J called. Some clones fail to appear in such tables; in the studies checked, an unresolved V gene covers under half of the shortfall, and the cause of the remainder is unknown. V and J calls and clone size follow that table, whereas D and trimming were derived from the DNA. Here the sample has about 120,000 clones; 85% to 90% occur a single time. The top ten constitute roughly 8.9% of the sample.

General findings and caveats noted by the study authors: No day 14 peak-response samples were available, so repertoires were characterized only after the peak T cell response. The whole spike protein was spanned by vaccine-associated CD4 TCRs, and dominant responses were seen in regions 160-218 and 743-854. Participants were mostly white British and included more females than males, and it was suggested by the authors that clonal diversity may have been underestimated. After two AZD1222 doses, both the breadth and the depth of spike-specific TCRs were significantly higher than at day 0 and than in MenACWY recipients. Reportedly, almost half of the unique spike-specific TCRs recognized epitopes lying outside the regions that are mutated in the B.1.351 and B.1.1.7 variants. Conclusions about previously exposed vaccinees were limited because only a handful of AZD1222 recipients were SARS-CoV-2 seropositive at baseline. In the small 56-69-year group, the increase in depth fell short of significance, most likely because of low power.

Concerning this clone itself: The specificity of this receptor is unknown. Base qualities are missing; no much larger clone stands one base away.

The sequenced sample was peripheral blood, obtained on day 0 of AZD1222 vaccination. This TCR was sampled from an adult in good health. The chain joins TRBV3-1 (or the pseudogene TRBV3-2) to TRBJ2-1, with 11 bases aligning to TRBD2. Read as DNA, the sequence is TGTGCCAGCAGCCCGGTGGCTAGCGGGGGGAATGAGCAGTTCTTC. Translated, this gives CASSPVASGGNEQFF.